This TCR beta chain derives from a study of T cell repertoires in cytomegalovirus infection. Study in general: Signatures in public TCR beta sequences pointed to both CMV infection and matching HLA type. Study-level findings and limits: HLA-C-restricted TCR beta clonotypes specific for CMV led the ex vivo response. There were carriers of CMV plus the relevant HLA, and cumulative public TCR beta family frequency identified them.

Using its own MiXCR run on the reads, TCRdb lists one record per CDR3 protein. The sample consists of around 530,000 distinct CDR3 sequences, 26% of them appearing once. This clonotype was recorded a few times. The antigen is undetermined. The V gene's germline CDR1 is MGHDK and CDR2 SYGVNS. The CDR3 contains 18 residues. Trimming at V came to 4 bases and at J to 7 bases, leaving 13 bases not matched to a gene. This TCR derives from a human donor in good health (CMV status not recorded). Some clones in this sample may be carry-over from other donors' samples. What was sequenced was PBMCs. The chain carries TRBV25-1 and TRBJ2-4, with 13 bases matching TRBD2. The CDR3 DNA follows: TGTGCCAGCAGTGCTCTGACTAGCGGGGGGAGGAGGCTTAACATTCAGTACTTC. Translating it yields CASSALTSGGRRLNIQYF. Full variable domain (remainder filled in from reference TRBV25-1 and TRBJ2-4): EADIYQTPRYLVIGTGKKITLECSQTMGHDKMYWYQQDPGMELHLIHYSYGVNSTEKGDLSSESTVSRIRTEHFPLTLESARPSHTSQYLCASSALTSGGRRLNIQYFGAGTRLSVL.